Listed here are 5 T cell receptor beta chains from one sample, sequenced in a study of blood T cells in healthy people across ages. Combining a sample-barcoded 5' primer with a J-beta primer mix, a second PCR ran for roughly 6 to 11 cycles. TCRdb reprocessed the 5' RACE reads with MiXCR, giving one entry per CDR3 protein. Among about 560,000 distinct CDR3 sequences listed, 27% were seen once. These records were also assigned to another study, of T cells of mothers and their children.

The sequencing sample was made of blood. The receptor set was obtained from a boy between 2 and 15 years old in good health.

This clonotype was counted only a few times. The chain recombines TRBV4-1 with TRBJ2-3, with no clear D. V lost 4 bases and J 0 bases, leaving 11 bases between the germline ends. The CDR3 contains 15 residues. Looked up from germline, CDR1 is MGHRA and CDR2 is YSYEKL. The CDR3 region is CASSPLPLSTDTQYF. In nucleotides, the CDR3 is TGCGCCAGCAGCCCCCTCCCCTTAAGCACAGATACGCAGTATTTT.

The V and J genes are TRBV15 and TRBJ2-3, with 16 bases fitting TRBD2. The trim removed 5 bases at V and 3 bases at J, leaving 8 bases unmatched. Germline values: CDR1 LNHNV, CDR2 YYDKDF (reference sequence). The CDR3 consists of 18 residues. The CDR3 sequence: CATSGGLAGGPGTDTQYF. CDR3 bases: TGTGCCACCAGCGGGGGACTAGCGGGAGGGCCCGGGACAGATACGCAGTATTTT.

The V and J genes are TRBV10-3 and TRBJ1-1, with D unclear. CDR3 length: 13 residues. The V gene's germline CDR1 is ENHRY and CDR2 SYGVKD. With 8 bases removed from V and 1 base from J, the gap between germline ends came to 11 bases. CDR3 DNA: TGTGCCATCTGCACAGACCAGAACACTGAAGCTTTCTTT. As protein: CAICTDQNTEAFF.

This clonotype was detected a few times. This chain links TRBV2 with TRBJ2-5, with 10 positions matching TRBD2. After removal of 4 bases from V and 3 bases from J, the junction contained 5 bases not matched to a gene. Germline-derived CDR1 and CDR2 are SNHLY and FYNNEI. The CDR3 sequence is 15 residues long. The CDR3 sequence is CASSGLAGSKETQYF. The CDR3 DNA is TGTGCCAGCAGTGGACTAGCGGGTTCCAAAGAGACCCAGTACTTC.

This clonotype was seen a few times. This rearrangement joins TRBV7-2 to TRBJ2-7, with 7 bases lining up with TRBD2. The junction had 1 base not matched to a gene; V was cut back by 3 bases and J by 2 bases. This CDR3 is 13 amino acids long. The germline gives CDR1 SGHTA, CDR2 FQGNSA. The CDR3 region has the DNA TGTGCCAGCAGCTTCGGGGGGACCTACGAGCAGTACTTC. It translates to CASSFGGTYEQYF.